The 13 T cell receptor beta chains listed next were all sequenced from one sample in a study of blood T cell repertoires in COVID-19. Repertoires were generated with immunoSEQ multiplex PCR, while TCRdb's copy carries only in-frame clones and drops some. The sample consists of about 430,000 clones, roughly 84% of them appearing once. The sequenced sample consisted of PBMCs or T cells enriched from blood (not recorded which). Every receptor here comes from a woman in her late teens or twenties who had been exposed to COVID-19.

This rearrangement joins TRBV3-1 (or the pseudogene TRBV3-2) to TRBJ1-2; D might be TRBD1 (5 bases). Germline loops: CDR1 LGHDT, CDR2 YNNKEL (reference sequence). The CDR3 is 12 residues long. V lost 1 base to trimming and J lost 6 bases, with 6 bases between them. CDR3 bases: TGTGCCAGCAGCCAAGGGGGGGATGGCTACACCTTC. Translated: CASSQGGDGYTF.

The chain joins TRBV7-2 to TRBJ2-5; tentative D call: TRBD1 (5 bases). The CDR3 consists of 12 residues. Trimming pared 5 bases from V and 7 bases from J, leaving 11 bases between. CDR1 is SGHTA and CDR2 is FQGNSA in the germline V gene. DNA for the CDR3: TGTGCCAGCAGCCTCGGCCAGGGGACCCAGTACTTC. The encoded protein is CASSLGQGTQYF.

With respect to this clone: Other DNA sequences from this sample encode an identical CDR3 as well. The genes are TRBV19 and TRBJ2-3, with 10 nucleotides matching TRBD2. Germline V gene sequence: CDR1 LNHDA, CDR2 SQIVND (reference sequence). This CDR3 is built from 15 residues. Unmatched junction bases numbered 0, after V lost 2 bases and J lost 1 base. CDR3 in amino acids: CASSILAGGTDTQYF. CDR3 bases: TGTGCCAGTAGTATACTAGCGGGGGGCACAGATACGCAGTATTTT.

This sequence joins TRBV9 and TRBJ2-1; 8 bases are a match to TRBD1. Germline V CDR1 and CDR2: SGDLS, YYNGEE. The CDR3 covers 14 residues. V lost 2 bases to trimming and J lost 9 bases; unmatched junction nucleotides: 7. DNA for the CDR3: TGTGCCAGCAGCGTTGTTCAGGGGGCAGGTGAGCAGTTCTTC. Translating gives CASSVVQGAGEQFF.

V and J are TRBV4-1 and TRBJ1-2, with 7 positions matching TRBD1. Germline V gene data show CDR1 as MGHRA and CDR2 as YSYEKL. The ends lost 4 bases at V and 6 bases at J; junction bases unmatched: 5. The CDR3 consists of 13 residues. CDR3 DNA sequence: TGCGCCAGCAGCCTGACAGGGTTGGATGGCTACACCTTC. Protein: CASSLTGLDGYTF.

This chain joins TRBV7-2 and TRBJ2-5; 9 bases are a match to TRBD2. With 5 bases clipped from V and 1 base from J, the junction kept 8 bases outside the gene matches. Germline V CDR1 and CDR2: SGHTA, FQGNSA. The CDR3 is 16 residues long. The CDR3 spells CASSVSSGVVQETQYF. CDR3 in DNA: TGTGCCAGCAGCGTCTCTAGCGGGGTCGTCCAAGAGACCCAGTACTTC.

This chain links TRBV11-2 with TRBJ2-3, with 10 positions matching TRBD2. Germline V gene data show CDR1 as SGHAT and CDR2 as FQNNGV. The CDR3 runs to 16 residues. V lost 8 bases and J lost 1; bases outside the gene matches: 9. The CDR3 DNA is TGTGCCAGCGTGGAGCGGGAGGGCCGGGGCACAGATACGCAGTATTTT. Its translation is CASVEREGRGTDTQYF.

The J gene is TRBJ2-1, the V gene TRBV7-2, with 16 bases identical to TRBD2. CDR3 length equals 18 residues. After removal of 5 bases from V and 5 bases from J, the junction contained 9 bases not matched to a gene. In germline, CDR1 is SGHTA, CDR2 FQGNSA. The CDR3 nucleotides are TGTGCCAGCAGCAACCCGGGACTAGCGGGGGGGCCCCACAATGAGCAGTTCTTC. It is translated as CASSNPGLAGGPHNEQFF.

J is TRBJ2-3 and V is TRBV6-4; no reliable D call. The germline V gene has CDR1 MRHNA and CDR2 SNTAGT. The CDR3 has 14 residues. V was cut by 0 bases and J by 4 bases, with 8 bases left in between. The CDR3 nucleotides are TGTGCCAGCAGTGACTCATCGTCCTCAGATACGCAGTATTTT. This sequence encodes CASSDSSSSDTQYF.

The CDR3 here is CASRDEGDTEAFF. CDR3 DNA sequence: TGTGCCAGCAGGGATGAGGGGGACACTGAAGCTTTCTTT. V usage is TRBV7-3 and J usage is TRBJ1-1, with D possibly being TRBD1 (6 bases). Germline V gene lookup returns CDR1 SGHTA and CDR2 FQGTGA. With 6 bases removed from V and 3 bases from J, the gap between germline ends came to 11 bases. The CDR3 extends over 13 amino acids.

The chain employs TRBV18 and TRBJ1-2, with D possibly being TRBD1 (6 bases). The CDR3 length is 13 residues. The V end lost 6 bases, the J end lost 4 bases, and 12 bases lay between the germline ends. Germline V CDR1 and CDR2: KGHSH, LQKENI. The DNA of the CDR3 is TGTGCCAGCTCGACTACAGGGTCCTATGGCTACACCTTC. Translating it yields CASSTTGSYGYTF.

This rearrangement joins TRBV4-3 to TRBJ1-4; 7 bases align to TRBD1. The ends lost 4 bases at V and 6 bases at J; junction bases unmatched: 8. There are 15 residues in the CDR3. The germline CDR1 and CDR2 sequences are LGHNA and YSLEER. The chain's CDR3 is CASSLGTDVDEKLFF. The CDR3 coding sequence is TGCGCCAGCAGCCTCGGGACAGACGTAGATGAAAAACTGTTTTTT.

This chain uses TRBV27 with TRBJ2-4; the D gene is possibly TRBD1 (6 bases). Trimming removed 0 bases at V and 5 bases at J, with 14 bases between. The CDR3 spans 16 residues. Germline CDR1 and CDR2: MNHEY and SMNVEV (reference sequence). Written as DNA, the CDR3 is TGTGCCAGCAGTTTATCCGGCAGGGGAGTGCAAAACATTCAGTACTTC. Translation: CASSLSGRGVQNIQYF.